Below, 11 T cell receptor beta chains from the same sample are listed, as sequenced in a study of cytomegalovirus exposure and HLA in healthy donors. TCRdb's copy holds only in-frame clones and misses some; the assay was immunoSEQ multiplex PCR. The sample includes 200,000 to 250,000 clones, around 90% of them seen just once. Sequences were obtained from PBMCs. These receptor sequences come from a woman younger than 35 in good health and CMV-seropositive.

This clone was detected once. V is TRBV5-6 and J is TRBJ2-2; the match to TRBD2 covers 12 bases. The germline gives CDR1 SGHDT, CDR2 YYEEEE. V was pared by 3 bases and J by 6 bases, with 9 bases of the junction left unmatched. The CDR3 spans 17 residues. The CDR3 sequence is CASSSRLAGDVPGELFF. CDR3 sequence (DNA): TGTGCCAGCAGCTCCCGACTAGCGGGAGATGTTCCCGGGGAGCTGTTTTTT.

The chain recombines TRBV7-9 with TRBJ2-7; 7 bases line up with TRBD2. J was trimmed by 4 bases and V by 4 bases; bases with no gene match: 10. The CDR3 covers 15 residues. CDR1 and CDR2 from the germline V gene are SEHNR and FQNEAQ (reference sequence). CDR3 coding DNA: TGTGCCAGCAGCTCATGGGGTAGCGGGTCGTACGAGCAGTACTTC. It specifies CASSSWGSGSYEQYF.

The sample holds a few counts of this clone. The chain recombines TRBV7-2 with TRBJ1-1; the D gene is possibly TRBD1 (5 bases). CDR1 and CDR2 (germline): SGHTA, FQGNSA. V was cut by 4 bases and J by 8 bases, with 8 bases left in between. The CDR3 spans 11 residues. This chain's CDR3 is CASSSSGEAFF. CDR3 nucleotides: TGTGCCAGCAGCTCCTCAGGGGAAGCTTTCTTT.

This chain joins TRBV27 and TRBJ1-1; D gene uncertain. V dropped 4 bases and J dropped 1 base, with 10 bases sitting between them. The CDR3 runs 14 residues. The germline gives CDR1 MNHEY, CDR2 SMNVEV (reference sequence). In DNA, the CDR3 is TGTGCCAGCAGTTCGGGGTTGGGGAACACTGAAGCTTTCTTT. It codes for CASSSGLGNTEAFF.

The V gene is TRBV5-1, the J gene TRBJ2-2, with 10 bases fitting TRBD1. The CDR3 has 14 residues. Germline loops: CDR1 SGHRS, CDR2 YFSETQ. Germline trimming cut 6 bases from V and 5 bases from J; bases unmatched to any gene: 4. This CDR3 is CASKGTGVTGELFF. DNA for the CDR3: TGCGCCAGCAAGGGGACAGGGGTTACCGGGGAGCTGTTTTTT.

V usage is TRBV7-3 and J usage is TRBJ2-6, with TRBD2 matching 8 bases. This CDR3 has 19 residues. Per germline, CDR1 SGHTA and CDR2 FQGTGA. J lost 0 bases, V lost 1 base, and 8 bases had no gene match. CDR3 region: CASSLNLAGVSSGANVLTF. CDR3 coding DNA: TGTGCCAGCAGCTTAAATCTAGCGGGTGTATCCTCTGGGGCCAACGTCCTGACTTTC.

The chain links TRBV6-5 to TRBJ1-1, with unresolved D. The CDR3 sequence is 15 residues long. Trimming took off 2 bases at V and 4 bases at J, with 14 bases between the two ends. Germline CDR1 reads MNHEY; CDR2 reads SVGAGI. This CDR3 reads CASSYSEVPATEAFF. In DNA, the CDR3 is TGTGCCAGCAGTTACAGCGAGGTTCCGGCCACTGAAGCTTTCTTT.

In DNA, the CDR3 is TGCGCCAGCAGCCCACTCGGGAGAGGCACCGGGGAGCTGTTTTTT. The encoded protein is CASSPLGRGTGELFF. The chain links TRBV4-1 to TRBJ2-2; TRBD2 might be the D (6 bases). The CDR3 runs 15 residues. V was shortened by 4 bases and J by 4 bases, with 13 bases between the two germline ends. The V gene's germline CDR1 is MGHRA and CDR2 YSYEKL.

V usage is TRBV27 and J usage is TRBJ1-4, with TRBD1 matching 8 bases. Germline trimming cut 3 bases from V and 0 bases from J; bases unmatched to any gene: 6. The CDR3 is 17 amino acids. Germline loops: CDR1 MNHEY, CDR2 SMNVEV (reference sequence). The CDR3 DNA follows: TGTGCCAGCAGTTTTACAGGGGGGACTGCAACTAATGAAAAACTGTTTTTT. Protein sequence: CASSFTGGTATNEKLFF.

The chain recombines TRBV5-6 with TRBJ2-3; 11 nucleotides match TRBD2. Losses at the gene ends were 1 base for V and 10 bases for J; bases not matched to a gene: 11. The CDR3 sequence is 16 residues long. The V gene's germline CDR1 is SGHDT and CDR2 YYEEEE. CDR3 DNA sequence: TGTGCCAGCAGCTTGTACGGGGCTAGCGGGAGGCTTGCGCAGTATTTT. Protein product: CASSLYGASGRLAQYF.

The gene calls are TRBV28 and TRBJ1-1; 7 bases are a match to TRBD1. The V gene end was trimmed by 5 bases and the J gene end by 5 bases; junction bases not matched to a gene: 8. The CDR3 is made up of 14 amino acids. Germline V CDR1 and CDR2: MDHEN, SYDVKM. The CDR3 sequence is CASSPDRARTEAFF. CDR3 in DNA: TGTGCCAGCAGTCCCGACAGGGCGAGGACTGAAGCTTTCTTT.